Shown below are 9 T cell receptor beta chains from a single sample sequenced in a study of T cells after yellow fever vaccination. TCRdb analysed the 5' RACE reads with MiXCR anew, one entry per CDR3 protein. The top ten clones hold roughly 26% of a sample with roughly 48,000 distinct CDR3 sequences, 6.5% to 8% of them seen once. The input for sequencing was CD8+ T cells not binding an NS4B(214-222) dextramer, sorted from PBMCs, taken 45 days after the first yellow fever vaccination. Source of these receptors: a man younger than 35 who received the YFV17D yellow fever vaccine.

This clonotype was detected a few times. This chain links TRBV7-2 with TRBJ1-2; D gene ambiguous. Germline lookup yields CDR1 SGHTA and CDR2 FQGNSA. The V end lost 1 base, the J end lost 4 bases, and 10 bases lay between the germline ends. The CDR3 spans 14 residues. The CDR3 nucleotides read TGTGCCAGCAGCTTAGACCTACGTTTCTATGGCTACACCTTC. This gives the protein CASSLDLRFYGYTF.

This clonotype was seen a handful of times. This chain links TRBV6-5 with TRBJ2-6; D is perhaps TRBD1 (6 bases). V was pared by 3 bases and J by 0 bases, with 15 bases between. Germline-derived CDR1 and CDR2 are MNHEY and SVGAGI. The CDR3 length is 18 residues. CDR3 sequence: CASSYGGHTYSGANVLTF. In nucleotides, the CDR3 is TGTGCCAGCAGTTATGGGGGACACACCTACTCTGGGGCCAACGTCCTGACTTTC.

This clonotype was seen at least ten times. CDR3 in amino acids: CATSGGPSGANVLTF. CDR3 nucleotide sequence: TGTGCCACCAGCGGCGGGCCCTCTGGGGCCAACGTCCTGACTTTC. The V gene is TRBV28, the J gene TRBJ2-6; D possibly corresponds to TRBD2 (5 bases). V lost 10 bases, J lost 0 bases, and 13 bases lay in between. The CDR3 is 15 amino acids. The germline gives CDR1 MDHEN, CDR2 SYDVKM.

The rearrangement uses TRBV14 and TRBJ2-3; D unclear. CDR1 and CDR2 (germline): SGHDN, FVKESK. The CDR3 loop spans 17 amino acids. Trimming shortened V by 0 bases and J by 6 bases, and 19 bases separated the two germline ends. CDR3 residues: CASSQDDPVRTMDTQYF. CDR3 bases: TGTGCCAGCAGCCAAGATGATCCAGTAAGGACGATGGATACGCAGTATTTT.

This chain's CDR3 is CASSLRLGGTGELFF. CDR3 nucleotides: TGTGCCAGCAGCTTACGGTTGGGAGGCACCGGGGAGCTGTTTTTT. The chain is built from TRBV11-3 and TRBJ2-2; D might be TRBD2 (6 bases). Germline CDR1 is SGHNT and CDR2 is YENEEA. This CDR3 has 15 residues. Trimming left V 2 bases short and J 4 bases short, with 11 bases between.

The chain has TRBV19 and TRBJ2-7, with TRBD1 as a possible D gene (6 bases). V was cut by 9 bases and J by 3 bases, with 12 bases left in between. The V gene's germline CDR1 is LNHDA and CDR2 SQIVND (reference sequence). This CDR3 contains 12 residues. CDR3 region: CASRDINYEQYF. The CDR3 DNA is TGTGCCAGCCGGGACATCAACTACGAGCAGTACTTC.

CDR3 bases: TGTGCCAGCAGTCCGTCCGGGACAGAGAACACCGGGGAGCTGTTTTTT. Translating it yields CASSPSGTENTGELFF. J is TRBJ2-2 and V is TRBV5-6, with 7 bases matching TRBD1. Germline CDR1 is SGHDT and CDR2 is YYEEEE. The CDR3 extends over 16 amino acids. J lost 1 base, V lost 5 bases, and 8 bases had no gene match.

This clonotype was found a few times. The CDR3 is CASSLSGPSDEQFF. CDR3 DNA: TGTGCCAGCAGCTTATCGGGGCCCAGCGATGAGCAGTTCTTC. The J gene is TRBJ2-1, the V gene TRBV7-9; either TRBD1 or TRBD2 may fit D (5 bases each). The germline gives CDR1 SEHNR, CDR2 FQNEAQ (reference sequence). CDR3 length: 14 amino acids. The ends were cut back, 2 bases at V and 8 bases at J, with 13 bases in the middle.

The V and J genes are TRBV13 and TRBJ2-1; the D is unclear. Trimming removed 8 bases from V and 5 bases from J, with 16 bases in between. Germline CDR1 and CDR2: PRHDT and FYEKMQ (reference sequence). The CDR3 length is 14 residues. CDR3 amino acids: CASGPGRRHNEQFF. CDR3 nucleotides: TGTGCCAGCGGCCCCGGGCGCCGGCACAATGAGCAGTTCTTC.